Listed here are 6 T cell receptor beta chains from one sample, sequenced in a study of T cells in Graves' hyperthyroidism and ophthalmopathy. TCR beta CDR3 regions were amplified from RNA transcripts. Researchers ran a first-round RT-PCR on the TCR CDR3 using the HTBI primer set. In TCRdb, the multiplex PCR reads were re-called with MiXCR into one record per CDR3 protein. The data contain around 440,000 distinct CDR3 sequences, 15% to 19% of them singletons. The sequencing input was blood. The receptor source for this set is a woman under 30 with Graves' hyperthyroidism.

At least ten counts were recorded for this clonotype. The chain has TRBV20-1 and TRBJ1-3; no definite D call. Trimming cost V 3 bases and J 0 bases, with 3 bases left between them. This CDR3 contains 12 residues. Germline assignment: CDR1 DFQATT and CDR2 SNEGSKA (reference sequence). CDR3 in amino acids: CSASSSGNTIYF. In DNA form, the CDR3 reads TGCAGTGCTAGTAGCTCTGGAAACACCATATATTTT.

This clonotype was seen at least ten times. The chain employs TRBV7-2 and TRBJ2-5, with 9 bases identical to TRBD1. Trimming at V came to 2 bases and at J to 5 bases, leaving 6 bases not matched to a gene. The germline CDR1 and CDR2 sequences are SGHTA and FQGNSA. This CDR3 is 15 amino acids long. The CDR3 region has the DNA TGTGCCAGCAGCTTAAGGGGGACAGGGCGGGAGACCCAGTACTTC. Protein: CASSLRGTGRETQYF.

This clonotype has at least ten counts. The V and J genes are TRBV5-1 and TRBJ2-7; 9 bases align to TRBD1. The germline CDR1 and CDR2 sequences are SGHRS and YFSETQ. The J segment lost 3 bases and the V segment lost 4 bases, leaving 8 bases of the junction unmatched. CDR3 length equals 15 residues. DNA for the CDR3: TGCGCCAGCAGCCATCCGGGACAGGGTAGCTACGAGCAGTACTTC. Residues: CASSHPGQGSYEQYF. Filled out from reference TRBV5-1 and TRBJ2-7, the complete variable domain reads KAGVTQTPRYLIKTRGQQVTLSCSPISGHRSVSWYQQTPGQGLQFLFEYFSETQRNKGNFPGRFSGRQFSNSRSEMNVSTLELGDSALYLCASSHPGQGSYEQYFGPGTRLTVT.

This sequence joins TRBV24-1 and TRBJ1-5; D is ambiguous. The CDR3 runs 13 residues. Germline-derived CDR1 and CDR2 are KGHDR and SFDVKD. Trimming shortened V by 2 bases and J by 4 bases, and 5 bases separated the two germline ends. CDR3 in amino acids: CATSDSGNQPQHF. In DNA form, the CDR3 reads TGTGCCACCAGTGATTCTGGGAATCAGCCCCAGCATTTT.

This clonotype was seen only a few times. The rearrangement links TRBV6-2 or TRBV6-3 to TRBJ2-3; D possibly corresponds to TRBD1 (5 bases). Germline CDR1 reads MNHEY; CDR2 reads SVGEGT. Trimming took 5 bases from V and 4 from J, leaving 16 bases between them. CDR3 length: 15 residues. The CDR3 here is CASSPGQVGPDTQYF. The CDR3 DNA reads as TGTGCCAGCAGTCCCGGACAAGTAGGACCAGATACGCAGTATTTT.

This clonotype was counted many times. A junction boundary mismatches the germline segment, possibly from a read error. The chain employs TRBV7-7 and TRBJ2-1; a possible D gene is TRBD1 (5 bases). The length of the CDR3 is 13 residues. Per germline, CDR1 SSHAT and CDR2 FNYEAQ (reference sequence). The CDR3 protein is CASSLARQNKQFF. The CDR3, as DNA: TGTGCTAGCAGCTTAGCCCGACAGAATAAGCAGTTCTTC.